Following are 18 T cell receptor beta chains from one sample sequenced in a study of regulatory T cells in long-lasting Graves disease. Investigators prepared the TCR beta libraries by applying iRepertoire HTBI primers and Arm-PCR of CDR3 regions. TCRdb processed the multiplex PCR reads anew with MiXCR; each CDR3 protein has one entry. The data contain roughly 450,000 distinct CDR3 sequences, about 25% of them singletons. Time point defined: persistent/refractory GD, antithyroid drugs over 5 years with positive TRAb. RNA extracted from PBMCs served as the sequencing template. Sample: peripheral blood mononuclear cells (PBMCs), taken when the disease was refractory, from a patient treated with antithyroid drugs. These receptors originate from a female donor with Graves disease.

The chain recombines TRBV5-5 with TRBJ1-1; D remains ambiguous. The CDR3 contains 11 residues. The germline V gene encodes CDR1 SGHKS and CDR2 YYEKEE (reference sequence). V lost 7 bases and J 7 bases, leaving 11 bases between the germline ends. CDR3 in DNA: TGTGCCAGCCCCGGTGAGAATGAAGCTTTCTTT. Protein product: CASPGENEAFF.

The chain has TRBV6-1 and TRBJ2-7, with no clear D. The germline V and J ends were trimmed by 6 bases and 5 bases, with 11 bases remaining between them. This CDR3 contains 12 residues. In germline, CDR1 is MNHNS, CDR2 SASEGT. CDR3 nucleotide sequence: TGTGCCAGCAGCGCTCCCCCCGACGAGCAGTACTTC. Translation: CASSAPPDEQYF.

The V call is TRBV7-2, the J call TRBJ2-7; D is unclear. V shed 4 bases and J shed 5 bases, with 9 bases lying between them. The CDR3 is made up of 12 amino acids. Looked up from germline, CDR1 is SGHTA and CDR2 is FQGNSA. The CDR3, as DNA: TGTGCCAGCAGCTGGAGAGGTAACGAGCAGTACTTC. Protein product: CASSWRGNEQYF.

The V call is TRBV30, the J call TRBJ1-1; 7 bases match TRBD1. From germline, CDR1 is GTSNPN and CDR2 SVGIG (reference sequence). The CDR3 has 13 amino acids. CDR3 in amino acids: CAIRQGERTEAFF. CDR3 coding DNA: TGTGCAATAAGACAGGGCGAGAGGACTGAAGCTTTCTTT.

This clonotype was observed a handful of times. The V gene is TRBV18, the J gene TRBJ2-2; D gene ambiguous. The ends were cut back, 2 bases at V and 6 bases at J, with 4 bases in the middle. Germline loops: CDR1 KGHSH, CDR2 LQKENI. The CDR3 length is 12 residues. The CDR3 sequence: CASSPMAGELFF. CDR3 bases: TGTGCCAGCTCACCAATGGCCGGGGAGCTGTTTTTT.

This clonotype was seen many times. V gene TRBV6-5 combines with J gene TRBJ1-4; D remains unclear. The CDR3 has 14 amino acids. CDR1 is MNHEY and CDR2 is SVGAGI in the germline V gene. V lost 2 bases to trimming and J lost 12 bases, with 16 bases between them. The CDR3 DNA is TGTGCCAGCAGTTACAATGGTATCCAGCGGGAACTGTTTTTT. Protein product: CASSYNGIQRELFF.

This clonotype has at least ten counts. This chain links TRBV2 with TRBJ1-1; D not resolved. In germline, CDR1 is SNHLY, CDR2 FYNNEI. Trimming cost V 4 bases and J 1 base, with 13 bases left between them. The CDR3 spans 15 residues. CDR3 nucleotide sequence: TGTGCCAGCAGTGGCCGCGCACCGACGAACACTGAAGCTTTCTTT. This codes for CASSGRAPTNTEAFF.

The chain recombines TRBV19 with TRBJ2-2, with 8 bases identical to TRBD1. The CDR3 totals 15 residues. J gave up 7 bases and V 7 bases, and 11 bases lay outside the gene matches. Looked up from germline, CDR1 is LNHDA and CDR2 is SQIVND (reference sequence). This CDR3 is CASTQIRGQGGELFF. In DNA, the CDR3 is TGTGCCAGTACCCAAATCAGGGGGCAAGGCGGGGAGCTGTTTTTT.

V and J are TRBV15 and TRBJ1-5; D perhaps matches TRBD1 (5 bases). This CDR3 comprises 14 residues. The V gene lost 5 bases and the J gene lost 6 bases, with 14 bases spanning the gap. Germline lookup yields CDR1 LNHNV and CDR2 YYDKDF (reference sequence). CDR3 in amino acids: CATSSSGVSQPQHF. The CDR3 bases are TGTGCCACCAGCTCGTCGGGGGTAAGTCAGCCCCAGCATTTT.

The chain uses TRBV6-1 and TRBJ2-7; a weak D match, TRBD1 (6 bases). CDR1 is MNHNS and CDR2 is SASEGT in the germline V gene. CDR3 size: 12 residues. V was pared by 6 bases and J by 6 bases, with 12 bases between. The CDR3 is CASSNQGIEQYF. The CDR3 nucleotides read TGTGCCAGCAGCAATCAGGGGATCGAGCAGTACTTC.

This clonotype has at least ten counts. The chain carries TRBV20-1 and TRBJ1-1; tentative D call: TRBD1 (5 bases). Germline assignment: CDR1 DFQATT and CDR2 SNEGSKA (reference sequence). This CDR3 region has 12 residues. CDR3 bases: TGCACGCAACGGAGGGGTTGGACTGAAGCTTTCTTT. Translating gives CTQRRGWTEAFF.

The CDR3 DNA is TGTGCCAGCAGTTACGCGGGAAGACTCTACAATGAGCAGTTCTTC. It specifies CASSYAGRLYNEQFF. V and J are TRBV6-2 or TRBV6-3 and TRBJ2-1; weak D call: TRBD2 (6 bases). The CDR3 is made up of 15 amino acids. From germline, CDR1 is MNHEY and CDR2 SVGEGT. The germline V and J ends were trimmed by 2 bases and 3 bases, with 11 bases remaining between them.

This clonotype occurred a few times. V and J are TRBV28 and TRBJ1-6; 7 positions match TRBD1. Unmatched junction bases numbered 4, after V lost 2 bases and J lost 0 bases. Germline CDR1 and CDR2: MDHEN and SYDVKM. The CDR3 totals 17 residues. As DNA, the CDR3 is TGTGCCAGCAGTTTAGGCAGGGACAGCTCCTATAATTCACCCCTCCACTTT. Encoded protein: CASSLGRDSSYNSPLHF.

The gene calls are TRBV27 and TRBJ1-1, with 7 bases matching TRBD1. J was trimmed by 3 bases and V by 5 bases; bases with no gene match: 9. Germline V gene sequence: CDR1 MNHEY, CDR2 SMNVEV (reference sequence). This CDR3 spans 15 amino acids. CDR3 coding DNA: TGTGCCAGCAGTCGAGAGACAGGGATTGACACTGAAGCTTTCTTT. Translated, it gives CASSRETGIDTEAFF.

This clonotype has a count of ten or more. The V gene is TRBV28, the J gene TRBJ1-2; 7 bases agree with TRBD1. The CDR3 has 14 residues. The J segment lost 5 bases and the V segment lost 5 bases, leaving 8 bases of the junction unmatched. Germline loops: CDR1 MDHEN, CDR2 SYDVKM. CDR3 in amino acids: CASSPTTGWYGYTF. The CDR3 DNA reads as TGTGCCAGCAGTCCCACGACAGGGTGGTATGGCTACACCTTC.

This chain links TRBV19 with TRBJ2-7; the match to TRBD2 covers 9 bases. CDR3 length: 15 residues. The germline CDR1 and CDR2 sequences are LNHDA and SQIVND (reference sequence). J lost 6 bases, V lost 5 bases, and 11 bases had no gene match. The CDR3 coding sequence is TGTGCCAGTAGTCAAAGCTCTAGCGGGATGGTCGAGCAGTACTTC. Residues: CASSQSSSGMVEQYF.

In DNA, the CDR3 is TGTGCCAGCAGCCAAGAAAGAGATTTTACCTACGAGCAGTACTTC. Protein product: CASSQERDFTYEQYF. This chain links TRBV3-1 with TRBJ2-7; D is unresolved. V lost 0 bases to trimming and J lost 2 bases, with 11 bases between them. Germline CDR1 is LGHDT and CDR2 is YNNKEL (reference sequence). The length of the CDR3 is 15 residues.

This clonotype was counted between two and nine times. The gene calls are TRBV6-2 or TRBV6-3 and TRBJ2-5; 12 bases are shared with TRBD2. Looked up from germline, CDR1 is MNHEY and CDR2 is SVGEGT. This CDR3 region has 16 residues. With V trimmed by 3 bases and J by 6 bases, 8 bases remained unmatched. CDR3 bases: TGTGCCAGCAGTTATACCCTAGCGGGAGGGCCCCAGACCCAGTACTTC. As protein: CASSYTLAGGPQTQYF.